Each of the 28 T cell receptor beta chains below was sequenced from the same sample in a study of tumor-infiltrating lymphocytes in localized non-small cell lung cancer (dated by TCRdb to the early 2020s). Library generation was performed with the immunoSEQ multiplex PCR assay. The source is immuneACCESS, and TCRdb retained only in-frame sequences with V and J called. Part of the clones is not carried over; for the studies checked, unresolved V genes explain less than half of this, and the remainder is unexplained. The sample table contains roughly 12,000 clones; only one count was recorded for 76% of them. Around 17% of the sample belongs to the ten largest clones. The sequencing sample was made of uninvolved lung tissue not adjacent to the tumor. The receptors originated from a human donor with non-small cell lung cancer.

This rearrangement joins TRBV9 to TRBJ2-3, with D possibly being TRBD2 (6 bases). This CDR3 spans 17 amino acids. Germline CDR1 reads SGDLS; CDR2 reads YYNGEE. The ends were cut back, 1 base at V and 4 bases at J, with 19 bases in the middle. The CDR3 DNA sequence: TGTGCCAGCAGCGTATCTTCCTTATGGGGGGAAGCAGATACGCAGTATTTT. Its protein product is CASSVSSLWGEADTQYF.

This clone has more than one count but fewer than ten. The chain couples TRBV6-5 to TRBJ1-1; D ambiguous. V lost 8 bases and J lost 1, with 14 bases in between. Germline V lookup: CDR1 MNHEY, CDR2 SVGAGI. This CDR3 is built from 14 residues. The CDR3 sequence: CASGSWEPNTEAFF. The CDR3 DNA sequence: TGTGCCAGCGGCAGCTGGGAACCGAACACTGAAGCTTTCTTT.

To note about this clone: Other DNA sequences of this sample code for an identical CDR3. The chain couples TRBV6-5 to TRBJ1-2, with 7 bases that match TRBD1. The CDR3 loop spans 11 amino acids. The V gene end was trimmed by 5 bases and the J gene end by 8 bases; junction bases not matched to a gene: 2. Germline V gene sequence: CDR1 MNHEY, CDR2 SVGAGI. For the CDR3, the DNA is TGTGCCAGCAGTGACAGGGACGGCTACACCTTC. Amino acid sequence: CASSDRDGYTF.

The V call is TRBV5-1, the J call TRBJ1-2; D possibly corresponds to TRBD1 (6 bases). From germline, CDR1 is SGHRS and CDR2 YFSETQ. The CDR3 consists of 13 residues. Deletions cut 1 base from V and 4 bases from J, with 8 bases between. CDR3 DNA: TGCGCCAGCAGCTTGATCAGGGGCTATGGCTACACCTTC. It specifies CASSLIRGYGYTF. Together with reference TRBV5-1 and TRBJ1-2, the CDR3 gives the full variable domain: KAGVTQTPRYLIKTRGQQVTLSCSPISGHRSVSWYQQTPGQGLQFLFEYFSETQRNKGNFPGRFSGRQFSNSRSEMNVSTLELGDSALYLCASSLIRGYGYTFGSGTRLTVV.

A remark on this clone: A far larger clone is a single base away, which makes a read error likely. Distinct nucleotide sequences in the sample also encode this CDR3. V is TRBV5-1 and J is TRBJ2-3; D ambiguous. The CDR3 contains 11 residues. The germline V and J ends were trimmed by 2 bases and 11 bases, with 9 bases remaining between them. Germline V CDR1 and CDR2: SGHRS, YFSETQ. CDR3 sequence reads: CASSFLRQQYF. As DNA, the CDR3 is TGCGCCAGCAGCTTTCTGAGACAGCAGTATTTT.

DNA of the CDR3: TGCGCCAGCAGCCAACAGACAGGGAATAATTCACCCCTCCACTTT. Its protein is CASSQQTGNNSPLHF. V usage is TRBV4-3 and J usage is TRBJ1-6; 7 nucleotides agree with TRBD1. Trimming removed 2 bases from V and 5 bases from J; junction bases left unmatched: 3. The CDR3 contains 15 residues. Germline lookup yields CDR1 LGHNA and CDR2 YSLEER.

This clone showed up just once. The chain recombines TRBV7-2 with TRBJ2-7, with 9 nucleotides matching TRBD1. CDR1 and CDR2 (germline): SGHTA, FQGNSA. The CDR3 has 16 amino acids. Trimming at V came to 1 base and at J to 3 bases, leaving 7 bases not matched to a gene. CDR3 sequence: CASSLGGDRAIYEQYF. In DNA, the CDR3 is TGTGCCAGCAGCTTAGGGGGGGACAGGGCGATCTACGAGCAGTACTTC.

This chain links TRBV7-3 with TRBJ1-1; 8 nucleotides align to TRBD1. CDR3 length: 12 residues. CDR1 and CDR2 (germline): SGHTA, FQGTGA. V was pared by 4 bases and J by 11 bases, with 6 bases of the junction left unmatched. CDR3 nucleotide sequence: TGTGCCAGCAGCTCCGGACAGGGAAGGGCTTTCTTT. Protein: CASSSGQGRAFF.

The genes are TRBV7-9 and TRBJ2-5; 7 positions agree with TRBD1. The V segment lost 2 bases and the J segment 6 bases; nucleotides outside the gene matches: 6. CDR3 length: 14 residues. The germline V gene has CDR1 SEHNR and CDR2 FQNEAQ (reference sequence). This chain's CDR3 is CASSLTEGAKTQYF. The CDR3 nucleotides are TGTGCCAGCAGCTTAACTGAGGGGGCAAAGACCCAGTACTTC.

The rearrangement joins TRBV7-3 to TRBJ2-5; D call uncertain. The CDR3 has 14 residues. Trimming took 5 bases from V and 2 from J, leaving 12 bases between them. Germline V CDR1 and CDR2: SGHTA, FQGTGA. The CDR3 nucleotides are TGTGCCAGCAGCGAAACAAGCGCACAAGAGACCCAGTACTTC. This sequence encodes CASSETSAQETQYF.

The J gene is TRBJ1-5, the V gene TRBV19; 9 bases line up with TRBD1. Per germline, CDR1 LNHDA and CDR2 SQIVND (reference sequence). V lost 4 bases to trimming and J lost 7 bases; unmatched junction nucleotides: 5. The CDR3 is made up of 14 amino acids. In DNA form, the CDR3 reads TGTGCCAGTAGTACCCGGACAGGGGACCAGCCCCAGCATTTT. It codes for CASSTRTGDQPQHF.

The CDR3 sequence: CASSLLAGGPGETQYF. The DNA for the CDR3 is TGTGCCAGCAGCTTACTAGCGGGGGGGCCCGGTGAGACCCAGTACTTC. This rearrangement joins TRBV7-2 to TRBJ2-5, with TRBD2 identical over 12 bases. J lost 5 bases, V lost 2 bases, and 6 bases had no gene match. This CDR3 has 16 residues. In germline, CDR1 is SGHTA, CDR2 FQGNSA. The full variable domain, with the rest looked up from reference TRBV7-2 and TRBJ2-5, is GAGVSQSPSNKVTEKGKDVELRCDPISGHTALYWYRQSLGQGLEFLIYFQGNSAPDKSGLPSDRFSAERTGGSVSTLTIQRTQQEDSAVYLCASSLLAGGPGETQYFGPGTRLLVL.

DNA of the CDR3: TGTGCCAGCAGTTACTCTCCGGGACACCTCACAGATACGCAGTATTTT. It translates to CASSYSPGHLTDTQYF. The genes are TRBV6-5 and TRBJ2-3, with D possibly TRBD1 on 6 matching bases. The CDR3 totals 16 residues. Trimming left V 0 bases short and J 2 bases short, with 12 bases between. Germline V gives CDR1 MNHEY, CDR2 SVGAGI.

J is TRBJ2-4 and V is TRBV5-6; TRBD1 matches 7 bases. V lost 3 bases, J lost 0 bases, and 6 bases stayed unmatched. In germline, CDR1 is SGHDT, CDR2 YYEEEE. The CDR3 is 16 amino acids. The CDR3 DNA reads TGTGCCAGCAGCTGGGGGACAGTACTAGCCAAAAACATTCAGTACTTC. Residues: CASSWGTVLAKNIQYF.

The gene calls are TRBV29-1 and TRBJ1-1; tentatively, D is TRBD1 (5 bases). Germline V gene lookup returns CDR1 SQVTM and CDR2 ANQGSEA. The V and J ends lost 2 bases and 1 base respectively, with 17 bases between them. The CDR3 length is 16 residues. The CDR3 reads CSVELGDGLRNTEAFF. Written as DNA, the CDR3 is TGCAGCGTTGAATTGGGGGACGGATTAAGGAACACTGAAGCTTTCTTT.

The rearrangement links TRBV11-2 to TRBJ1-2; D gene unclear. Deletions cut 0 bases from V and 8 bases from J, with 13 bases between. This CDR3 contains 14 residues. CDR1 and CDR2 from the germline V gene are SGHAT and FQNNGV. CDR3 sequence (DNA): TGTGCCAGCAGCTTAGACCCAGCGTCCCCGGGCTACACCTTC. This encodes CASSLDPASPGYTF.

The chain uses TRBV5-1 and TRBJ1-4; possibly TRBD1 for D (5 bases). V shed 0 bases and J shed 2 bases, with 14 bases lying between them. Germline V gives CDR1 SGHRS, CDR2 YFSETQ. The CDR3 contains 17 residues. DNA for the CDR3: TGCGCCAGCAGCTTGGCCGGGGGAGGGACCACTAATGAAAAACTGTTTTTT. Protein product: CASSLAGGGTTNEKLFF.

This chain uses TRBV6-5 with TRBJ2-7; either TRBD1 or TRBD2 may supply D (6 bases each). In germline, CDR1 is MNHEY, CDR2 SVGAGI. CDR3 length: 14 amino acids. The V gene lost 4 bases and the J gene lost 7 bases, with 17 bases spanning the gap. As DNA, the CDR3 is TGTGCCAGCAGTTCCAGGGGACTCCCCGGGGAGCAGTACTTC. Its protein is CASSSRGLPGEQYF.

This clone was recorded a few times. The V and J genes are TRBV6-1 and TRBJ2-2, with D possibly TRBD2 on 5 matching bases. V shed 7 bases and J shed 5 bases, with 11 bases lying between them. The CDR3 spans 13 residues. CDR1 MNHNS and CDR2 SASEGT come from the germline V gene. CDR3 protein: CASTGRGTGELFF. CDR3 coding DNA: TGTGCCAGCACCGGTCGAGGGACCGGGGAGCTGTTTTTT.

This clone was observed once. The chain couples TRBV28 to TRBJ2-2; D unclear. With 6 bases removed from V and 5 bases from J, the gap between germline ends came to 13 bases. The germline CDR1 and CDR2 sequences are MDHEN and SYDVKM. The CDR3 length is 14 residues. The CDR3 here is CASRGSFGTGELFF. CDR3 nucleotides: TGTGCCAGCAGAGGGTCTTTCGGGACCGGGGAGCTGTTTTTT.

V usage is TRBV25-1 and J usage is TRBJ1-4; D possibly corresponds to TRBD1 (5 bases). The CDR3 totals 17 residues. V gave up 2 bases and J gave up 0 bases, with 13 bases separating them. Germline V lookup: CDR1 MGHDK, CDR2 SYGVNS. CDR3 DNA sequence: TGTGCCAGCAGTGAACATGGACACCTATCAACTAATGAAAAACTGTTTTTT. Its translation: CASSEHGHLSTNEKLFF.

In DNA, the CDR3 is TGTGCCAGCACCGACGGTGGCTACGAGCAGTACTTC. As protein: CASTDGGYEQYF. The chain combines TRBV2 with TRBJ2-7; unclear D gene. The CDR3 extends over 12 amino acids. The V end was cut by 7 bases, the J end by 3 bases, with 10 bases between. Germline loops: CDR1 SNHLY, CDR2 FYNNEI.

This clone counts as medium-sized (0.01 to 0.1%). The chain carries TRBV30 and TRBJ1-1, with TRBD1 matching 8 bases. V was clipped by 5 bases and J by 4 bases; unmatched bases: 0. The CDR3 is 11 amino acids. Germline assignment: CDR1 GTSNPN and CDR2 SVGIG (reference sequence). In DNA form, the CDR3 reads TGTGCCTGGGACAGGGGCACTGAAGCTTTCTTT. Protein product: CAWDRGTEAFF.

The rearrangement links TRBV10-3 to TRBJ2-5; D uncertain. The CDR3 is 11 residues long. Germline V gives CDR1 ENHRY, CDR2 SYGVKD. Trimming cost V 8 bases and J 1 base, with 5 bases left between them. In DNA, the CDR3 is TGTGCCATCGGCAGCCAAGAGACCCAGTACTTC. Its protein product is CAIGSQETQYF.

This chain uses TRBV4-2 with TRBJ1-1; D call uncertain. Germline CDR1 LGHNA, CDR2 YNFKEQ. This CDR3 comprises 14 residues. With 2 bases removed from V and 5 bases from J, the gap between germline ends came to 12 bases. CDR3 in amino acids: CASSQPDLGTEAFF. DNA for the CDR3: TGTGCCAGCAGCCAACCTGACTTGGGGACTGAAGCTTTCTTT.

This clone showed up just once. V and J are TRBV6-5 and TRBJ2-3; perhaps TRBD1 as D (7 bases). Between the trimmed V and J ends, which lost 8 bases and 2 bases, there was a span of 17 bases. CDR3 size: 15 residues. Germline lookup yields CDR1 MNHEY and CDR2 SVGAGI. For the CDR3, the DNA is TGTGCCAGCCGGAGGGGGCAGGGGTACACAGATACGCAGTATTTT. Its translation is CASRRGQGYTDTQYF.

This sequence joins TRBV30 and TRBJ1-6, with D uncertain. Deletions cut 6 bases from V and 4 bases from J, with 10 bases between. The CDR3 consists of 13 residues. CDR1 is GTSNPN, CDR2 SVGIG, per germline (reference sequence). The CDR3 sequence is CACFRGYNSPLHF. DNA for the CDR3: TGTGCCTGCTTCAGAGGATATAATTCACCCCTCCACTTT. Looking up the rest from reference TRBV30 and TRBJ1-6 gives the full variable domain: SQTIHQWPATLVQPVGSPLSLECTVEGTSNPNLYWYRQAAGRGLQLLFYSVGIGQISSEVPQNLSASRPQDRQFILSSKKLLLSDSGFYLCACFRGYNSPLHFGNGTRLTVT.

This rearrangement joins TRBV5-4 to TRBJ2-1; D is tentatively TRBD1 or TRBD2 (6 bases each). Germline V gene lookup returns CDR1 SGHNT and CDR2 YYREEE (reference sequence). Trimming removed 4 bases from V and 6 bases from J, with 20 bases in between. The CDR3 has 16 residues. The CDR3 DNA reads as TGTGCCAGCAGCCTCCCCCCCGGGGGCGGGGCCAATGAGCAGTTCTTC. It yields the protein CASSLPPGGGANEQFF.